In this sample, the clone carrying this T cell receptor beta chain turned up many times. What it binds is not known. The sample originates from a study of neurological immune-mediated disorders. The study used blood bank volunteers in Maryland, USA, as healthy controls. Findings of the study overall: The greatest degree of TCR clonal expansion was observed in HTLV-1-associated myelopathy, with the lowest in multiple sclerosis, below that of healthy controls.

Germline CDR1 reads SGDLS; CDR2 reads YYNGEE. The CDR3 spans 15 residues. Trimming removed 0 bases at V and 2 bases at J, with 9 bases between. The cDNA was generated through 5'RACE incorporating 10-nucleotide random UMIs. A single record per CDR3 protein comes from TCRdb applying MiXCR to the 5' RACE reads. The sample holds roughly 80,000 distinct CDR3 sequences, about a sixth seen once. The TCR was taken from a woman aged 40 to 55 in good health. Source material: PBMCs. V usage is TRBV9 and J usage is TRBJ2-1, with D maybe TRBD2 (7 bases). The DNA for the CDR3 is TGTGCCAGCAGCGTAGAGGGGGGGACCTACAATGAGCAGTTCTTC. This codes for CASSVEGGTYNEQFF. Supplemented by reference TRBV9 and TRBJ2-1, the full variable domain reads DSGVTQTPKHLITATGQRVTLRCSPRSGDLSVYWYQQSLDQGLQFLIQYYNGEERAKGNILERFSAQQFPDLHSELNLSSLELGDSALYFCASSVEGGTYNEQFFGPGTRLTVL.